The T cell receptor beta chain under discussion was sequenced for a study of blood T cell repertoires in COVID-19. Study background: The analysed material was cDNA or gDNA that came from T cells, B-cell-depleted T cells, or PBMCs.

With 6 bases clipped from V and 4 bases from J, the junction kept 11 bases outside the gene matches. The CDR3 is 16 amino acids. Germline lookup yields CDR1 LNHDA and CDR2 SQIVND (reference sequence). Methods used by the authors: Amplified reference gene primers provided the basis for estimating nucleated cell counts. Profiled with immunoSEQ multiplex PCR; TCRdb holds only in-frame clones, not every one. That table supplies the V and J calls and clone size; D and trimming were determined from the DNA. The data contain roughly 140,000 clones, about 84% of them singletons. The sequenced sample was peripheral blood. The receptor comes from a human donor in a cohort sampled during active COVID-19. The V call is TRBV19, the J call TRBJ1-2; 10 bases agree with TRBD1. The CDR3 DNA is TGTGCCAGTAGCACCCCGGGACAGGGGATCGGCTATGGCTACACCTTC. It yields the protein CASSTPGQGIGYGYTF.